This T cell receptor beta chain derives from a study of cytomegalovirus exposure and HLA in healthy donors. A remark on this clone: This CDR3 is also generated by other DNA sequences in the sample.

The CDR3 spans 14 residues. Germline V gene data show CDR1 as MNHEY and CDR2 as SVGAGI. The ends lost 6 bases at V and 9 bases at J; junction bases unmatched: 9. The PCR made use of 60 Vbeta and 13 Jbeta primers. Method: immunoSEQ multiplex PCR; TCRdb's copy keeps in-frame clones and lacks some. The table lists some 90,000 clones, around 86% of them singletons. Sequencing was performed on PBMCs. This chain links TRBV6-5 with TRBJ2-1; 9 bases align to TRBD1. The receptor was derived from a woman aged 70 to 79 in good health and CMV-seropositive. CDR3 sequence: CASSRDRGRSEQFF. CDR3 nucleotides: TGTGCCAGCAGCCGCGACAGGGGGAGAAGTGAGCAGTTCTTC.